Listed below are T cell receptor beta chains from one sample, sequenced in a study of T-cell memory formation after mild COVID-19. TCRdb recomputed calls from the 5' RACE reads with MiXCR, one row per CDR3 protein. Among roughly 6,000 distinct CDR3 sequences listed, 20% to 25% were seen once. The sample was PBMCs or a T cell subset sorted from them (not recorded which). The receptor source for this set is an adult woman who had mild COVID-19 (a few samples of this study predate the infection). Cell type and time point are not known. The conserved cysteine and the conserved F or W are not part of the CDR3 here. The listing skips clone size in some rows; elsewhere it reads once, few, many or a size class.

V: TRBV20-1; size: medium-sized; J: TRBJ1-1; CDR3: SSHYQIMNTEAF
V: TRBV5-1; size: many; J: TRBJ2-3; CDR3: ASSLARTSGSGARTDTQY
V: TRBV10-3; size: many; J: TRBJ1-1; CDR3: AISFLDGREAF
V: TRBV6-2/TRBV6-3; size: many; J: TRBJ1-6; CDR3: ASSYSREGPNSPLH
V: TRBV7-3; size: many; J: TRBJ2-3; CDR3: ASSLGAGITDTQY
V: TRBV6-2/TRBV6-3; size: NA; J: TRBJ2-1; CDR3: ASSYSNYNEQF
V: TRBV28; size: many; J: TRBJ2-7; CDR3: ASSSPDRAVHEQY
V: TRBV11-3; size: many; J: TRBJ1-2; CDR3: ASSLGSENYGYT
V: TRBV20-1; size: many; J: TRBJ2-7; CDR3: SAPNSGLVYEQY
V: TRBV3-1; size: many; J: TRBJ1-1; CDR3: ASSQGYTEAF
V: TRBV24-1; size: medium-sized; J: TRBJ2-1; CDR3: ATSDKGPRYNEQF